This T cell receptor beta chain is drawn from a study of T cell responses to AZD1222 COVID-19 vaccine. Germline CDR1 and CDR2: MNHEY and SMNVEV (reference sequence). The CDR3 spans 15 residues. With 2 bases removed from V and 1 base from J, the gap between germline ends came to 11 bases. Samples with a second dose at about 4 or about 12 weeks were pooled together. This table comes from immunoSEQ multiplex PCR, and its TCRdb copy is limited to in-frame clones, with some not included. The sample shows about 170,000 clones, 87% of them seen only once. Sequenced here: peripheral blood, sampled 28 days after the second AZD1222 dose. The receptor was derived from an adult who received the AZD1222 COVID-19 vaccine. The chain couples TRBV27 to TRBJ1-2; tentative D call: TRBD1 (5 bases). The CDR3 here is CASSLDSRYNYGYTF. Here the CDR3 DNA reads TGTGCCAGCAGTTTAGACAGTCGCTATAACTATGGCTACACCTTC.